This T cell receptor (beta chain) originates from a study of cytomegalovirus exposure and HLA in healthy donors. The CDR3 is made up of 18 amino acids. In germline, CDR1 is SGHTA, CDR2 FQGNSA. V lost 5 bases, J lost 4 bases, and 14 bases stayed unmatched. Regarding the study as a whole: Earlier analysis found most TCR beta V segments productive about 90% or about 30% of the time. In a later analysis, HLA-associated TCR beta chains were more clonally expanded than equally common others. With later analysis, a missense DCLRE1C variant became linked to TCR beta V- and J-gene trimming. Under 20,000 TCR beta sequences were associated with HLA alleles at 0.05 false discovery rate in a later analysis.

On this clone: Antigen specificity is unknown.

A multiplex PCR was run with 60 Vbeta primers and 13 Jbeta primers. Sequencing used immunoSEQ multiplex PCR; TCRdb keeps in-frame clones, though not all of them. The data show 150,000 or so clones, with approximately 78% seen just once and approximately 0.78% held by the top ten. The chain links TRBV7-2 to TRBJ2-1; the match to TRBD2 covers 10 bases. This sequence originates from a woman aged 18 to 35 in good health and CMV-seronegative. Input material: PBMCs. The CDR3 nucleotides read TGTGCCAGCAGCCCACCTAGCGGGAGAGTGGGGAGATACAATGAGCAGTTCTTC. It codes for CASSPPSGRVGRYNEQFF. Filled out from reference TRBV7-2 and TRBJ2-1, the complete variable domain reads GAGVSQSPSNKVTEKGKDVELRCDPISGHTALYWYRQSLGQGLEFLIYFQGNSAPDKSGLPSDRFSAERTGGSVSTLTIQRTQQEDSAVYLCASSPPSGRVGRYNEQFFGPGTRLTVL.